These 22 T cell receptor beta chains were sequenced from one sample in a study of blood T cell repertoires in COVID-19. Using immunoSEQ multiplex PCR, the repertoire was profiled, and TCRdb retains in-frame clones only, with some absent. The sample has 150,000 to 200,000 clones; around four fifths are singletons. Source material: peripheral blood. The source of these receptors is a young woman with acute or convalescent COVID-19.

The V call is TRBV5-1, the J call TRBJ2-2; maybe TRBD2 (5 bases). The V gene's germline CDR1 is SGHRS and CDR2 YFSETQ. The V end lost 4 bases, the J end lost 2 bases, and 12 bases lay between the germline ends. The CDR3 is 15 amino acids. The CDR3 spells CASSPAVSNTGELFF. Here the CDR3 DNA reads TGCGCCAGCAGCCCAGCGGTTAGTAACACCGGGGAGCTGTTTTTT.

The J gene is TRBJ2-1, the V gene TRBV9; D not resolved. The CDR3 has 13 amino acids. The ends were cut back, 0 bases at V and 7 bases at J, with 8 bases in the middle. The V gene's germline CDR1 is SGDLS and CDR2 YYNGEE. CDR3: CASSVAAGNEQFF. Here the CDR3 DNA reads TGTGCCAGCAGCGTAGCGGCCGGGAATGAGCAGTTCTTC.

In its sample, this clone was seen once. The chain employs TRBV27 and TRBJ1-1; tentative D call: TRBD1 (5 bases). This CDR3 has 14 residues. Germline V gene data show CDR1 as MNHEY and CDR2 as SMNVEV (reference sequence). The V and J ends lost 6 bases and 5 bases respectively, with 16 bases between them. In DNA form, the CDR3 reads TGTGCCAGCAGCCTAGGACGCGGGGCTACTGAAGCTTTCTTT. Translation: CASSLGRGATEAFF.

The genes are TRBV9 and TRBJ2-2; 7 bases map to TRBD2. Looked up from germline, CDR1 is SGDLS and CDR2 is YYNGEE. There are 14 residues in the CDR3. The ends lost 0 bases at V and 7 bases at J; junction bases unmatched: 3. The DNA of the CDR3 is TGTGCCAGCAGCGTAGGCGCTAGCGGCGGGGAGCTGTTTTTT. Its translation: CASSVGASGGELFF.

This chain joins TRBV28 and TRBJ1-4, with D perhaps TRBD1 (6 bases). CDR1 is MDHEN, CDR2 SYDVKM, per germline. This CDR3 spans 15 amino acids. The ends were cut back, 6 bases at V and 8 bases at J, with 19 bases in the middle. CDR3 nucleotide sequence: TGTGCCAGCAGGGCAGCCGCAGGGGTAGCCGAAAAACTGTTTTTT. Encoded protein: CASRAAAGVAEKLFF.

The CDR3 spells CASSVAPTSRETQYF. DNA for the CDR3: TGTGCCAGCAGCGTAGCTCCAACTAGTCGGGAGACCCAGTACTTC. The chain has TRBV9 and TRBJ2-5, with D perhaps TRBD2 (5 bases). The V and J ends lost 0 bases and 5 bases respectively, with 14 bases between them. The germline CDR1 and CDR2 sequences are SGDLS and YYNGEE. CDR3 length: 15 amino acids.

This chain joins TRBV5-1 and TRBJ2-3, with 11 bases matching TRBD2. V shed 5 bases, J shed 7 bases, and the junction held 15 bases outside the gene matches. This CDR3 has 17 residues. Germline V lookup: CDR1 SGHRS, CDR2 YFSETQ. The CDR3 loop is CASSWVILAGGRNTQYF. In DNA, the CDR3 is TGCGCCAGCAGTTGGGTTATTCTAGCGGGAGGTCGAAATACGCAGTATTTT.

V gene TRBV7-2 combines with J gene TRBJ2-5, with D perhaps TRBD2 (6 bases). Trimming shortened V by 1 base and J by 4 bases, and 13 bases separated the two germline ends. Germline V gene data show CDR1 as SGHTA and CDR2 as FQGNSA. This CDR3 comprises 15 residues. The CDR3: CASSLVFQGGETQYF. The CDR3 bases are TGTGCCAGCAGCTTAGTGTTTCAGGGAGGAGAGACCCAGTACTTC.

This clone occurred once. The chain uses TRBV3-1 (or the pseudogene TRBV3-2) and TRBJ2-2, with TRBD2 matching 7 bases. The CDR3 is 17 amino acids. Germline assignment: CDR1 LGHDT and CDR2 YNNKEL (reference sequence). The V segment lost 4 bases and the J segment 4 bases; nucleotides outside the gene matches: 12. This CDR3 is CASSPGGSGVATGELFF. CDR3 sequence (DNA): TGTGCCAGCAGCCCTGGAGGGAGCGGGGTGGCCACCGGGGAGCTGTTTTTT.

The gene calls are TRBV3-1 (or the pseudogene TRBV3-2) and TRBJ2-3; maybe TRBD1 (5 bases). CDR1 is LGHDT and CDR2 is YNNKEL in the germline V gene (reference sequence). V was shortened by 2 bases and J by 0 bases, with 18 bases between the two germline ends. This CDR3 is built from 18 residues. This CDR3 is CASSQIRARQPSTDTQYF. The CDR3 coding sequence is TGTGCCAGCAGCCAAATCCGCGCCCGACAGCCTAGCACAGATACGCAGTATTTT.

The CDR3 DNA follows: TGTGCCAGCAGCCCACTTCGACAGACGAACACTGAAGCTTTCTTT. It specifies CASSPLRQTNTEAFF. The J gene is TRBJ1-1, the V gene TRBV4-2, with TRBD1 as a possible D gene (5 bases). Germline V gene lookup returns CDR1 LGHNA and CDR2 YNFKEQ. Trimming removed 4 bases from V and 1 base from J, with 13 bases in between. The CDR3 spans 15 residues.

This clone was detected only a few times. This sequence joins TRBV12-3 or TRBV12-4 and TRBJ2-7; no firm D call. This CDR3 comprises 13 residues. V lost 1 base and J 6 bases, leaving 10 bases between the germline ends. The CDR3 loop is CASSLVERREQYF. CDR3 DNA sequence: TGTGCCAGCAGTTTAGTGGAGCGACGCGAGCAGTACTTC.

V gene TRBV20-1 combines with J gene TRBJ1-2; 7 positions match TRBD1. CDR3 size: 10 residues. V lost 4 bases to trimming and J lost 7 bases; unmatched junction nucleotides: 0. Germline V lookup: CDR1 DFQATT, CDR2 SNEGSKA (reference sequence). DNA for the CDR3: TGCAGTGCTACAGGGGGTGGCTACACCTTC. Protein product: CSATGGGYTF.

This sequence joins TRBV5-1 and TRBJ1-2; D not certain. V was cut by 3 bases and J by 6 bases, with 18 bases left in between. This CDR3 comprises 15 residues. The germline V gene encodes CDR1 SGHRS and CDR2 YFSETQ. The CDR3 protein is CASSYGFGQRDGYTF. The DNA of the CDR3 is TGCGCCAGCAGCTATGGTTTTGGGCAGCGGGATGGCTACACCTTC.

The chain recombines TRBV11-2 with TRBJ2-1, with 8 positions matching TRBD2. V was clipped by 10 bases and J by 0 bases; unmatched bases: 8. Germline CDR1 and CDR2: SGHAT and FQNNGV. This CDR3 has 15 residues. CDR3 nucleotide sequence: TGTGCCATTCCCGGGAGGGTACACTCCTACAATGAGCAGTTCTTC. Protein product: CAIPGRVHSYNEQFF.

The V and J genes are TRBV7-8 and TRBJ1-3; D not certain. Per germline, CDR1 SGHVS and CDR2 FQNEAQ. This CDR3 spans 14 amino acids. V dropped 5 bases and J dropped 2 bases, with 10 bases sitting between them. CDR3 DNA: TGTGCCAGCAGCCCTCTAATAGCTGGAAACACCATATATTTT. It is translated as CASSPLIAGNTIYF. The variable domain in full, with the rest retrieved from reference TRBV7-8 and TRBJ1-3, is GAGVSQSPRYKVAKRGQDVALRCDPISGHVSLFWYQQALGQGPEFLTYFQNEAQLDKSGLPSDRFFAERPEGSVSTLKIQRTQQEDSAVYLCASSPLIAGNTIYFGEGSWLTVV.

CDR3 loop: CASSLRGVGTEAFF. The CDR3 region has the DNA TGTGCCAGCAGTTTACGGGGGGTTGGGACTGAAGCTTTCTTT. V usage is TRBV27 and J usage is TRBJ1-1, with D possibly being TRBD1 (5 bases). The V and J ends lost 2 bases and 5 bases respectively, with 12 bases between them. Germline V lookup: CDR1 MNHEY, CDR2 SMNVEV (reference sequence). This CDR3 is 14 amino acids long.

V and J are TRBV10-2 and TRBJ1-5; TRBD1 aligns across 7 bases. The CDR3 loop spans 15 amino acids. Trimming cost V 4 bases and J 4 bases; bases outside gene matches: 7. Per germline, CDR1 WSHSY and CDR2 SAAADI. CDR3 protein: CASSVTGQNNQPQHF. The CDR3 DNA sequence: TGCGCCAGCAGTGTCACGGGACAGAATAATCAGCCCCAGCATTTT.

The chain couples TRBV19 to TRBJ2-1; possible D gene TRBD1, 5 bases. The germline V and J ends were trimmed by 7 bases and 9 bases, with 19 bases remaining between them. The germline CDR1 and CDR2 sequences are LNHDA and SQIVND (reference sequence). The CDR3 totals 14 residues. As DNA, the CDR3 is TGTGCCAGTAAAACAGGAAAAACTACCCCTGAGCAGTTCTTC. Translating gives CASKTGKTTPEQFF.

The chain recombines TRBV6-2 or TRBV6-3 with TRBJ1-5, with D tentatively TRBD1 (5 bases). The CDR3 contains 17 residues. V dropped 4 bases and J dropped 2 bases, with 18 bases sitting between them. Per germline, CDR1 MNHEY and CDR2 SVGEGT. Written as DNA, the CDR3 is TGTGCCAGCAGTTTGTTAGGAGGGACCGAAGGCAATCAGCCCCAGCATTTT. This translates into CASSLLGGTEGNQPQHF.

The chain uses TRBV5-1 and TRBJ2-5; TRBD2 agrees at 7 bases. CDR3 length: 15 residues. Germline lookup yields CDR1 SGHRS and CDR2 YFSETQ. The V and J ends lost 3 bases and 1 base, in that order; junction bases with no gene match: 6. The CDR3 sequence: CASSSSGTGQETQYF. Here the CDR3 DNA reads TGCGCCAGCAGCTCAAGCGGGACGGGCCAAGAGACCCAGTACTTC.

This clone has just a few counts. The chain joins TRBV11-1 to TRBJ2-1; 14 bases are shared with TRBD2. After removal of 5 bases from V and 2 bases from J, the junction contained 2 bases not matched to a gene. The CDR3 is 16 amino acids. In germline, CDR1 is SGHAT, CDR2 FQDESV (reference sequence). CDR3 amino acids: CASSRLAGGAYNEQFF. CDR3 DNA: TGTGCCAGCAGCCGACTAGCGGGAGGGGCCTACAATGAGCAGTTCTTC. The whole variable domain, remainder taken from reference TRBV11-1 and TRBJ2-1, is EAEVAQSPRYKITEKSQAVAFWCDPISGHATLYWYRQILGQGPELLVQFQDESVVDDSQLPKDRFSAERLKGVDSTLKIQPAELGDSAMYLCASSRLAGGAYNEQFFGPGTRLTVL.